This T cell receptor (beta chain) was captured by sequencing in a study of regulatory T cells in long-lasting Graves disease. Across the study: Less than 3 months of antithyroid drugs had been taken by newly diagnosed Graves' patients.

Study results and limitations: The study found TRBV28, TRBJ1-2 and TRBJ2-5 favored in persistent disease.

The TCR beta library used iRepertoire HTBI primers with Arm-PCR amplification of CDR3. TCRdb re-analysed the multiplex PCR reads in MiXCR, keeping a single row per CDR3 protein. Among hundreds of thousands of distinct CDR3 sequences, approximately 15% were seen once, and the ten largest hold under 20%. Trimming stripped 11 bases from V and 5 bases from J, with 18 bases between. The CDR3 has 13 residues. Germline assignment: CDR1 ENHRY and CDR2 SYGVKD. Time point reported: newly diagnosed GD, antithyroid drugs for less than 3 months. PBMC RNA was the source of the TCR library. This clonotype was observed at least ten times. Its cognate antigen is unknown. The same data also contributed to another study, on T cells in Graves' hyperthyroidism and ophthalmopathy. That report notes: HTBI primers were employed in a first-round RT-PCR of the TCR CDR3.

Sample: peripheral blood mononuclear cells (PBMCs), taken at new diagnosis, from a patient treated with antithyroid drugs. The source of this sequence is a woman aged 25 to 45 with Graves disease. This sequence joins TRBV10-3 and TRBJ2-5; TRBD1 or TRBD2 may be the D gene (6 bases each). The CDR3 sequence: CASLSGAGETQYF. The CDR3 DNA sequence: TGTGCCTCCCTCTCGGGGGCAGGGGAGACCCAGTACTTC.